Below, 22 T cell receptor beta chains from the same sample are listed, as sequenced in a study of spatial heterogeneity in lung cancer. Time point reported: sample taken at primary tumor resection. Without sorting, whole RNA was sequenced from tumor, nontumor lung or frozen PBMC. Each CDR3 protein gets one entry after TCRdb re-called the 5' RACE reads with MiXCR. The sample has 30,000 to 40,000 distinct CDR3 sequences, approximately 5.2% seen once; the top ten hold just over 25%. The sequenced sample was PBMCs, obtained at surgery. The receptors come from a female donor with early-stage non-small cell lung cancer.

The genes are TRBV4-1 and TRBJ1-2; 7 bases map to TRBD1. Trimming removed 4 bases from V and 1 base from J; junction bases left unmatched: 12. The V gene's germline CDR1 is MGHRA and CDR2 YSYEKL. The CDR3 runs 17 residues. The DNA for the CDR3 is TGCGCCAGCAGCCTCCGGGACAGAAGACTCAGTAACTATGGCTACACCTTC. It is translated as CASSLRDRRLSNYGYTF.

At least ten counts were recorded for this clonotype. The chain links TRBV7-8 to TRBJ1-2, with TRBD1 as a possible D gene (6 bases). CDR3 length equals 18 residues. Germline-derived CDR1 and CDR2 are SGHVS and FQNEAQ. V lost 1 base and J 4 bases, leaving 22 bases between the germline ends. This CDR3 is CASSLDFGDTQSLYGYTF. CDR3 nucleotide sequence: TGTGCCAGCAGCTTAGATTTCGGGGACACCCAATCCCTCTATGGCTACACCTTC.

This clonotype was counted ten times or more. The CDR3 DNA is TGTGCCAGCAGCGTAGGACTGGAGCAGTTCTTC. Translating it yields CASSVGLEQFF. The rearrangement uses TRBV9 and TRBJ2-1, with D unclear. V gave up 0 bases and J gave up 10 bases, with 5 bases separating them. This CDR3 region has 11 residues. The germline CDR1 and CDR2 sequences are SGDLS and YYNGEE.

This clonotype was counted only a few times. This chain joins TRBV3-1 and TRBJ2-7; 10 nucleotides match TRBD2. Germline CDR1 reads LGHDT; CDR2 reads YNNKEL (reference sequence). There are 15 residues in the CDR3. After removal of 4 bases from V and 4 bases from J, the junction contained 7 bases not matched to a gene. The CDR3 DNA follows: TGTGCCAGCAGCCGTGCAGCGGGGGGGACTTACGAGCAGTACTTC. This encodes CASSRAAGGTYEQYF.

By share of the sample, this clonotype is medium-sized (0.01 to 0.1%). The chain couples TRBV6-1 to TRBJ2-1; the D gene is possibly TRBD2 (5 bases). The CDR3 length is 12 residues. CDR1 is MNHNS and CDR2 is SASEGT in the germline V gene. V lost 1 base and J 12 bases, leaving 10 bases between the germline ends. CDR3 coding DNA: TGTGCCAGCAGTGAAGGCAGGAGGTGGCAGTTCTTC. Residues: CASSEGRRWQFF.

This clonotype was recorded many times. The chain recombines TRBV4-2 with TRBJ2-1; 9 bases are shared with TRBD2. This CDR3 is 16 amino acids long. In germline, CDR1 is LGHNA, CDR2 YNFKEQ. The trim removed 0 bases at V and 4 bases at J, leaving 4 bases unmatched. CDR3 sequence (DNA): TGTGCCAGCAGCCAAGACGGCGGGGGGGCTTACAATGAGCAGTTCTTC. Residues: CASSQDGGGAYNEQFF.

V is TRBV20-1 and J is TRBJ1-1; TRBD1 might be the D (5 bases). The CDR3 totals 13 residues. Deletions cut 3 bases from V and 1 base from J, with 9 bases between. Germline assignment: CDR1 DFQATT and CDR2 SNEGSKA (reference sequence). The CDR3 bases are TGCAGTGCTAGGCCGGGGGGGAACACTGAAGCTTTCTTT. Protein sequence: CSARPGGNTEAFF.

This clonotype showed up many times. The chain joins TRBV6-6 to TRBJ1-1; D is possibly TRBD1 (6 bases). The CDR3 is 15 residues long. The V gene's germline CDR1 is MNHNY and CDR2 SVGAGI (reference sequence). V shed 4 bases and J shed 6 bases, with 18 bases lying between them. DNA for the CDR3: TGTGCCAGCAGTTCCCTCGGAGAGGGGGGCGCTGAAGCTTTCTTT. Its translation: CASSSLGEGGAEAFF.

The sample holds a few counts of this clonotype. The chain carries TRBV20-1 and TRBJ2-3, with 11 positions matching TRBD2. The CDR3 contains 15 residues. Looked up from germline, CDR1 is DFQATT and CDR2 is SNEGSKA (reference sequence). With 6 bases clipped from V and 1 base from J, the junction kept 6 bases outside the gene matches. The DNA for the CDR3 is TGCAGTGCCCCAGGGACTAGCGGTGGCACAGATACGCAGTATTTT. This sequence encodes CSAPGTSGGTDTQYF.

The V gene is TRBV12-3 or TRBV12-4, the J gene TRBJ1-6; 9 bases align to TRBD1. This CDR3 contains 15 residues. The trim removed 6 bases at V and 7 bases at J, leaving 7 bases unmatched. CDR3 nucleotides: TGTGCCAGCAGCCAGGAAGGACAGGGGAATTCACCCCTCCACTTT. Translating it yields CASSQEGQGNSPLHF.

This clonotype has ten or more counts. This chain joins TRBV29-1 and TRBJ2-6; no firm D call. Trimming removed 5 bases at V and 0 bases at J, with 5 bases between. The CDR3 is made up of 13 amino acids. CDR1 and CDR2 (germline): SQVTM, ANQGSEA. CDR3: CSVPVSGANVLTF. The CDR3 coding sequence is TGCAGCGTTCCCGTCTCTGGGGCCAACGTCCTGACTTTC.

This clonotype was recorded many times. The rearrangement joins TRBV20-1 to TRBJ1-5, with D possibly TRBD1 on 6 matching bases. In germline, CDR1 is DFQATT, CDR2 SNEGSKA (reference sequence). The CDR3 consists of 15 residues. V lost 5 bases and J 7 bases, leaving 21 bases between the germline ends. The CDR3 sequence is CSAQRVTGSGQPQHF. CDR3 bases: TGCAGTGCTCAAAGGGTAACAGGGTCCGGCCAGCCCCAGCATTTT.

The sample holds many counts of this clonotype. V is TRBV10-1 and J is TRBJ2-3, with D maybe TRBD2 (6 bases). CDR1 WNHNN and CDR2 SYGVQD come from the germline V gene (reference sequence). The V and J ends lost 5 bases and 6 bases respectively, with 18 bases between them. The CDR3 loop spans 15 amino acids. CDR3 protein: CASSPGPDAGDTQYF. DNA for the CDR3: TGCGCCAGCAGTCCTGGCCCGGACGCGGGGGATACGCAGTATTTT.

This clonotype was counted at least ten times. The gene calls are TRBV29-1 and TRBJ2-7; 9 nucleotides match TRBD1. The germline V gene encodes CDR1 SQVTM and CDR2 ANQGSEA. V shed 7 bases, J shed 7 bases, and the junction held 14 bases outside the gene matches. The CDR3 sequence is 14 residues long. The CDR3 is CSARAGQGPEEQYF. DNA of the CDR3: TGCAGCGCTAGGGCGGGACAGGGACCCGAGGAGCAGTACTTC.

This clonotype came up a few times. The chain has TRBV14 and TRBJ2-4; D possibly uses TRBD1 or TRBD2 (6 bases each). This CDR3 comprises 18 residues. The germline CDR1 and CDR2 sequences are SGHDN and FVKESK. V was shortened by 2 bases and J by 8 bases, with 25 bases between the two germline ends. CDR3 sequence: CASSQYNPPGARGYIQYF. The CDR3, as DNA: TGTGCCAGCAGCCAATACAACCCCCCGGGGGCGCGGGGCTACATTCAGTACTTC.

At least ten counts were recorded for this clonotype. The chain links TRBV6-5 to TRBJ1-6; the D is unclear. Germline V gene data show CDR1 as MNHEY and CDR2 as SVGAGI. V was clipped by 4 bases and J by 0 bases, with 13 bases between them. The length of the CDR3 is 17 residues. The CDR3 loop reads CASSSPDASSYNSPLHF. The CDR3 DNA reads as TGTGCCAGCAGTTCTCCGGACGCGAGCTCCTATAATTCACCCCTCCACTTT.

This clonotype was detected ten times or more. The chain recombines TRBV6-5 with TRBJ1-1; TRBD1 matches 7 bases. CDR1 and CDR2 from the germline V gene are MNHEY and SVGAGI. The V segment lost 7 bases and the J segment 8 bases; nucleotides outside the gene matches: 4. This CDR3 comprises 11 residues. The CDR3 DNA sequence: TGTGCCAGCACCGCAGGGGGGGAAGCTTTCTTT. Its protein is CASTAGGEAFF.

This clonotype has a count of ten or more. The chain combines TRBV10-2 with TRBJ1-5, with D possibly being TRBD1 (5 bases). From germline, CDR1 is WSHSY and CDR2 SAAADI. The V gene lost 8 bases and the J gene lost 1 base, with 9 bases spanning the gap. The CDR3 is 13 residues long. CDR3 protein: CASSPGSNQPQHF. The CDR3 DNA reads TGCGCCAGCTCCCCAGGGAGCAATCAGCCCCAGCATTTT.

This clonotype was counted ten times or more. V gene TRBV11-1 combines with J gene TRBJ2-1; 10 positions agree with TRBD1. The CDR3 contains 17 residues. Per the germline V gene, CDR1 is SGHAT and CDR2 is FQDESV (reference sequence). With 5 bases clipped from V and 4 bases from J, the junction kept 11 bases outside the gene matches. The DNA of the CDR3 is TGTGCCAGCAGCCCCGACTGGGGGACAGGGGCATACAATGAGCAGTTCTTC. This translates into CASSPDWGTGAYNEQFF.

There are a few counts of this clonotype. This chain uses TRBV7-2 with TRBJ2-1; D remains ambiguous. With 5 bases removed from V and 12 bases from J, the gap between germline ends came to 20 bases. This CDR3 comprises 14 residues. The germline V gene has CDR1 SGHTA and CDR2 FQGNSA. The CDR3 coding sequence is TGTGCCAGCAGCCCGGACCCGGGTCCTTGGCGGCAGTTCTTC. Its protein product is CASSPDPGPWRQFF.

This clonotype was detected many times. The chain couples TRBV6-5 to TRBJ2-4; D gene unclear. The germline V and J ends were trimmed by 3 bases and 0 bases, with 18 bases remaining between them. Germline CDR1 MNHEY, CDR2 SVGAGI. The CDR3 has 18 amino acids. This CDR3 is CASSYRTPALLAKNIQYF. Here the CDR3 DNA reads TGTGCCAGCAGTTATAGGACCCCAGCCTTACTAGCCAAAAACATTCAGTACTTC.

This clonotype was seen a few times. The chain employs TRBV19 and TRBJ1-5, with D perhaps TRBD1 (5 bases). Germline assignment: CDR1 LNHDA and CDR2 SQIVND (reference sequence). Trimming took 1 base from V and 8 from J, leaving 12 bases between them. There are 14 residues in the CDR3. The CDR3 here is CASSIGRDDKPQHF. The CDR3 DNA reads TGTGCCAGTAGTATAGGCCGGGACGACAAGCCCCAGCATTTT.